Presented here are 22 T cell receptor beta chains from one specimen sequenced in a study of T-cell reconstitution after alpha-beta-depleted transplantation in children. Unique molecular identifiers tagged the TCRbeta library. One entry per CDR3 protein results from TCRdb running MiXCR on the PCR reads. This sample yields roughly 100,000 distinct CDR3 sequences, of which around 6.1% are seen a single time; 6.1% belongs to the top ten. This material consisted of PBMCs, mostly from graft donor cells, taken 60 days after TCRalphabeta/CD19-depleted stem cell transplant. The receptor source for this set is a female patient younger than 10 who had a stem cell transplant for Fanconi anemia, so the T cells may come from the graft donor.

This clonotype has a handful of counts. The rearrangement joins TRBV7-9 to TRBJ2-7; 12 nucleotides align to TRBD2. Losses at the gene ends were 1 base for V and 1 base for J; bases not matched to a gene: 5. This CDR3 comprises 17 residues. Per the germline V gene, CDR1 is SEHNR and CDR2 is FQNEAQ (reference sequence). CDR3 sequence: CASSLGLAGGISYEQYF. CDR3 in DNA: TGTGCCAGCAGCTTAGGCCTAGCGGGAGGGATTTCCTACGAGCAGTACTTC.

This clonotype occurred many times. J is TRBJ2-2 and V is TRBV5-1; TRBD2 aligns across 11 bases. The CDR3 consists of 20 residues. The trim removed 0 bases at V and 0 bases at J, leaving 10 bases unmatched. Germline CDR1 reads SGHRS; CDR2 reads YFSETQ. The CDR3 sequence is CASSLATGLAALANTGELFF. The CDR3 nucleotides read TGCGCCAGCAGCTTGGCGACGGGACTAGCGGCGCTCGCGAACACCGGGGAGCTGTTTTTT.

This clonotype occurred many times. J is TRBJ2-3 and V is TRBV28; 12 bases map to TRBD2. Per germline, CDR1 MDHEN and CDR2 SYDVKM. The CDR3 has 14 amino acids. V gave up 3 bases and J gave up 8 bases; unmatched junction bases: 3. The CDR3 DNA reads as TGTGCCAGCAGTTTGTCTAGCGGGAGGGGTACGCAGTATTTT. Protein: CASSLSSGRGTQYF.

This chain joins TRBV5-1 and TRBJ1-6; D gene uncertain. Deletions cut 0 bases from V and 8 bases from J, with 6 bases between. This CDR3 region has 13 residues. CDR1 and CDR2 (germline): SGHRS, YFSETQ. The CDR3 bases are TGCGCCAGCAGCTTGGAGCCACATTCACCCCTCCACTTT. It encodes CASSLEPHSPLHF.

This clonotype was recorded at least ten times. The CDR3 is CASSSELGPAEGEQFF. Here the CDR3 DNA reads TGTGCCAGCAGTTCCGAGTTGGGTCCCGCAGAGGGTGAGCAGTTCTTC. This sequence joins TRBV7-9 and TRBJ2-1; possible D gene TRBD2, 5 bases. This CDR3 contains 16 residues. Germline assignment: CDR1 SEHNR and CDR2 FQNEAQ (reference sequence). Trimming removed 6 bases at V and 9 bases at J, with 24 bases between.

CDR3 in amino acids: CSVDREYTF. The CDR3, as DNA: TGCAGCGTTGACAGGGAGTACACCTTC. The rearrangement links TRBV29-1 to TRBJ1-2; maybe TRBD1 (5 bases). Deletions cut 3 bases from V and 11 bases from J, with 7 bases between. Per germline, CDR1 SQVTM and CDR2 ANQGSEA. The CDR3 is 9 amino acids. The complete variable domain, with remaining parts taken from reference TRBV29-1 and TRBJ1-2, reads SAVISQKPSRDICQRGTSLTIQCQVDSQVTMMFWYRQQPGQSLTLIATANQGSEATYESGFVIDKFPISRPNLTFSTLTVSNMSPEDSSIYLCSVDREYTFGSGTRLTVV.

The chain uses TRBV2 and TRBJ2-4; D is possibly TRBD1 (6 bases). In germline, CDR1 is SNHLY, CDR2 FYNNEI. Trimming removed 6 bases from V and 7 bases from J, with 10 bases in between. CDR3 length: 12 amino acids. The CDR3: CASRKGENIQYF. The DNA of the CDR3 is TGTGCCAGCAGGAAGGGGGAGAACATTCAGTACTTC.

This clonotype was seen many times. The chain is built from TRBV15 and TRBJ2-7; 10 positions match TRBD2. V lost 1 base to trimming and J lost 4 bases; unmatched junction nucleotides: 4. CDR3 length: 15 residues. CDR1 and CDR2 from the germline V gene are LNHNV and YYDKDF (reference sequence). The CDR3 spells CATSRGRTSGYEQYF. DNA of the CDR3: TGTGCCACCAGCAGAGGAAGGACTAGCGGATACGAGCAGTACTTC.

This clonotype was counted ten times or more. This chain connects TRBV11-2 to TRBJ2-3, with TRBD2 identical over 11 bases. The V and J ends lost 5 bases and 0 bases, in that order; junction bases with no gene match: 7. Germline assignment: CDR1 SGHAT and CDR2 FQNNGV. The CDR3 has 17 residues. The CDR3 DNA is TGTGCCAGCAGCCTCGGGCTAGCGGGAGGAAGCACAGATACGCAGTATTTT. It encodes CASSLGLAGGSTDTQYF.

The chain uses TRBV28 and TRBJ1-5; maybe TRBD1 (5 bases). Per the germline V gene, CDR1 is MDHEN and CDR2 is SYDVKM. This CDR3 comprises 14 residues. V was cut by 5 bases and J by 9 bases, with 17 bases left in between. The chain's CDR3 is CASSQGLNWAPQHF. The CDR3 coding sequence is TGTGCCAGCAGTCAGGGACTCAACTGGGCGCCCCAGCATTTT.

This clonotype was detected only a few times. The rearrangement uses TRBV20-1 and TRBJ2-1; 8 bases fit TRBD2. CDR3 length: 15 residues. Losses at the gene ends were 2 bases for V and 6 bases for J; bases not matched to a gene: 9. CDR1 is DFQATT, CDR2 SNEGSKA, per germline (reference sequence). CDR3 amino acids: CSARTGGGPSNEQFF. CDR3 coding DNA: TGCAGTGCTAGAACCGGCGGGGGGCCGTCCAATGAGCAGTTCTTC.

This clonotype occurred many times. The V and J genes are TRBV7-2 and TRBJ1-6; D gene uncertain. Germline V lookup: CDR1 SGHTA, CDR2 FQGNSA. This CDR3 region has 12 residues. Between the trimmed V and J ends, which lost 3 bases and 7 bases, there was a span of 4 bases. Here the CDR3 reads CASSFVNSPLHF. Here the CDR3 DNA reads TGTGCCAGCAGCTTCGTAAATTCACCCCTCCACTTT.

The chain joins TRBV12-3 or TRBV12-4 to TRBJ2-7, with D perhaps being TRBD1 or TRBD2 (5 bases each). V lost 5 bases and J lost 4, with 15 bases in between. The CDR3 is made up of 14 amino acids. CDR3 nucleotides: TGTGCCAGCAGTACCTGGGGACCTACTTACGAGCAGTACTTC. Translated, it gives CASSTWGPTYEQYF.

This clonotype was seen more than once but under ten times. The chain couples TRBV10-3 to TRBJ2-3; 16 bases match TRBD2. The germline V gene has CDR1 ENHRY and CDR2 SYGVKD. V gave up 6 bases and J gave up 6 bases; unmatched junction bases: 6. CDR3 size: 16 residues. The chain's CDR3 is CAISGTSGRAKDTQYF. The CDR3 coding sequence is TGTGCCATCAGCGGGACTAGCGGGAGGGCGAAGGATACGCAGTATTTT.

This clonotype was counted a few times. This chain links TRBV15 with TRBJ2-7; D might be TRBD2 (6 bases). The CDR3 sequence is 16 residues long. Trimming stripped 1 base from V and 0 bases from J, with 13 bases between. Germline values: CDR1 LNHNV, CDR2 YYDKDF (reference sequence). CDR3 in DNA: TGTGCCACCAGCAGAGGCGAGGGACTCTACTCCTACGAGCAGTACTTC. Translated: CATSRGEGLYSYEQYF. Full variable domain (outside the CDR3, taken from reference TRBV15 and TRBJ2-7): DAMVIQNPRYQVTQFGKPVTLSCSQTLNHNVMYWYQQKSSQAPKLLFHYYDKDFNNEADTPDNFQSRRPNTSFCFLDIRSPGLGDTAMYLCATSRGEGLYSYEQYFGPGTRLTVT.

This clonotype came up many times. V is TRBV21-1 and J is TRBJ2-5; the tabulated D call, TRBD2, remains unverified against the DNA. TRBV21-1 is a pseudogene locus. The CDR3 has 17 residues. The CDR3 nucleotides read TGTGCCAGCAGCAAAGATAAAGAGGGAGGGGGGTATGAGACCCAGTACTTC. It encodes CASSKDKEGGGYETQYF.

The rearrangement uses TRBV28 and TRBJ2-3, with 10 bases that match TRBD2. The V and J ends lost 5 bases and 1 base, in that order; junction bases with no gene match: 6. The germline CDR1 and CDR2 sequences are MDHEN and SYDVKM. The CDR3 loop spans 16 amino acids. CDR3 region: CASSLLAGGRTDTQYF. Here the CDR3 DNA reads TGTGCCAGCAGTCTTTTAGCGGGAGGTCGCACAGATACGCAGTATTTT.

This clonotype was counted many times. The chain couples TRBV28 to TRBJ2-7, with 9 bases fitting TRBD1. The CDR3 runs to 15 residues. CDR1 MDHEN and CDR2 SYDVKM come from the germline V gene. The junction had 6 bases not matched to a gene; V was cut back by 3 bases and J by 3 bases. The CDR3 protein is CASSLSGTGIYEQYF. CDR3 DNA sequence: TGTGCCAGCAGTTTGTCCGGGACAGGGATCTACGAGCAGTACTTC.

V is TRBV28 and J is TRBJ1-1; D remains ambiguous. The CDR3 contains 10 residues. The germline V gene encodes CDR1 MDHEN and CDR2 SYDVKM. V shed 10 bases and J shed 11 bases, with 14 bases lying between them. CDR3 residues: CATWASRAFF. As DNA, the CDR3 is TGTGCCACCTGGGCTTCCCGGGCTTTCTTT.

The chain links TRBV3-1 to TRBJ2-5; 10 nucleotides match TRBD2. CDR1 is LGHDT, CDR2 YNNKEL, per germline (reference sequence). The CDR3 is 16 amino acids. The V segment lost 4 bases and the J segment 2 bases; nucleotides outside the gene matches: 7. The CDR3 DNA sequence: TGTGCCAGCAGCCCCGTGCTAGCGGGGGTTCAAGAGACCCAGTACTTC. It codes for CASSPVLAGVQETQYF.

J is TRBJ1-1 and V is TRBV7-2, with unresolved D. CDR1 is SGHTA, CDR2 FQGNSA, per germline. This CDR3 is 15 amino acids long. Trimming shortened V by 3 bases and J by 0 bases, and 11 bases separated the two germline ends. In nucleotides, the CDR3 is TGTGCCAGCAGCTTCGCGCGGAGAGTGAACACTGAAGCTTTCTTT. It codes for CASSFARRVNTEAFF.

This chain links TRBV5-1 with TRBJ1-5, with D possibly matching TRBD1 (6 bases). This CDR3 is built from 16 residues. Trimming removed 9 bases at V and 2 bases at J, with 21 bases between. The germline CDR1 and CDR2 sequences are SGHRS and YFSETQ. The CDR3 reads CATLRRGIAGNQPQHF. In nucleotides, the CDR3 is TGCGCCACCCTTCGTAGGGGGATTGCGGGCAATCAGCCCCAGCATTTT.